This T cell receptor (beta chain) was sequenced in a study of blood T cell repertoires in COVID-19. The overall study: The cDNA or gDNA used as material had been derived from T cells, B-cell-depleted T cells, or PBMCs.

Generated by immunoSEQ multiplex PCR, the TCRdb table keeps only in-frame clones and is missing some. This sample has fewer than 350,000 clones, with about 90% found just once. The sequenced material came from peripheral blood. The TCR comes from a woman aged 25 to 39 with COVID-19, enrolled during active disease.

Here the CDR3 reads CASSPGGATESYEQYF. In DNA, the CDR3 is TGTGCCAGCAGCCCAGGTGGGGCCACGGAGTCCTACGAGCAGTACTTC. This chain uses TRBV11-2 with TRBJ2-7, with a weak D call TRBD1 (5 bases). Trimming removed 5 bases at V and 1 base at J, with 18 bases between. Germline CDR1 reads SGHAT; CDR2 reads FQNNGV. The CDR3 loop spans 16 amino acids.